The table lists the clone carrying this T cell receptor beta chain with many counts. The data derive from a study of T cells in Graves' hyperthyroidism and ophthalmopathy. TCR beta CDR3 region amplification was performed from RNA transcripts. Using the HTBI primer set, a first-round RT-PCR was run on the TCR CDR3. Each CDR3 protein is one row after TCRdb ran MiXCR on the multiplex PCR reads. The sample records around 290,000 distinct CDR3 sequences, 13% being singletons. At first hyperthyroidism diagnosis, before any ophthalmopathy symptoms, the blood sample was collected. Germline V lookup: CDR1 SEHNR, CDR2 FQNEAQ (reference sequence). V lost 1 base to trimming and J lost 6 bases, with 6 bases between them. The CDR3 is made up of 12 amino acids.

The clonotype was recovered from a woman aged 30 to 39 with Graves' hyperthyroidism that later progressed to Graves' ophthalmopathy. The sequenced sample consisted of blood. The rearrangement links TRBV7-9 to TRBJ1-1; D is uncertain. The CDR3 nucleotides are TGTGCCAGCAGCTTAGAAAGGCCTGAAGCTTTCTTT. Translated, it gives CASSLERPEAFF.